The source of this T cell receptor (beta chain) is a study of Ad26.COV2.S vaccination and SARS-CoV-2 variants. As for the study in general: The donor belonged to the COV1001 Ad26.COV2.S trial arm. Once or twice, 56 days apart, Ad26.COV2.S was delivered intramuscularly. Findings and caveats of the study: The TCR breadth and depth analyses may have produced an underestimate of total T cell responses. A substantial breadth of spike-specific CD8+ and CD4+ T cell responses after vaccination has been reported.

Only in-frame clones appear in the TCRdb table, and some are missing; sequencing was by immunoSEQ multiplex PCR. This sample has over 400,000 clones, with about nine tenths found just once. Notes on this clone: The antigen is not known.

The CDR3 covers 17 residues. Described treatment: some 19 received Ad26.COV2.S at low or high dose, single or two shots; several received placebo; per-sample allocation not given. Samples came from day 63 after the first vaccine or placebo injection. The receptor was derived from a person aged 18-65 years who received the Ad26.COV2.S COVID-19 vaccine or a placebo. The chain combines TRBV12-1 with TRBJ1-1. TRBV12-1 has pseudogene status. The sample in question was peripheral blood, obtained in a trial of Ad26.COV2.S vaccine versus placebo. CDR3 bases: TGTGCCAGCAGCCCTTCGCCCTTGGACGGCCGGAACACTGAAGCTTTCTTT. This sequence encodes CASSPSPLDGRNTEAFF.